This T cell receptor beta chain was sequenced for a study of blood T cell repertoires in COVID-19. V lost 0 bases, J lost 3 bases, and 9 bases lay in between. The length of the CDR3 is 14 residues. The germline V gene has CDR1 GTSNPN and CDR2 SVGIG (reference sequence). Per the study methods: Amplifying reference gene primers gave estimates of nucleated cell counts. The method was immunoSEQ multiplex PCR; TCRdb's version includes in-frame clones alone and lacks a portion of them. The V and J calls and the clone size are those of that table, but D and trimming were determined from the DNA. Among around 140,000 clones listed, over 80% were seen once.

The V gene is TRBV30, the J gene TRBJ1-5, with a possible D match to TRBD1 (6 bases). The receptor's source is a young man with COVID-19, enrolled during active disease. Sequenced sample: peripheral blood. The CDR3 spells CAWSVRGYNQPQHF. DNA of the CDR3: TGTGCCTGGAGTGTGAGGGGGTACAATCAGCCCCAGCATTTT.